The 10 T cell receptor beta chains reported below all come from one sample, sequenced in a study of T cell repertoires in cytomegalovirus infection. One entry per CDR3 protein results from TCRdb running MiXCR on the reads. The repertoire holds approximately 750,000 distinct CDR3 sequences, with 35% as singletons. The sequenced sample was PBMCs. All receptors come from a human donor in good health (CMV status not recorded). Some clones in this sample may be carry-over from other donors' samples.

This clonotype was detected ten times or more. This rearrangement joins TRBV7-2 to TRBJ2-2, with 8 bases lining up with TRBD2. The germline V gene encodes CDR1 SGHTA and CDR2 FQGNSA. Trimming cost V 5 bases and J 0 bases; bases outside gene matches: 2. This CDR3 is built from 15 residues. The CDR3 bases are TGTGCCAGCAGCCCGGGACTAGCGAACACCGGGGAGCTGTTTTTT. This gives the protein CASSPGLANTGELFF.

In DNA form, the CDR3 reads TGCGCCAGCAGCCAATTTGTCAGCTCAAATAATTCACCCCTCCACTTT. Protein sequence: CASSQFVSSNNSPLHF. The J gene is TRBJ1-6, the V gene TRBV4-1; D call uncertain. This CDR3 is built from 16 residues. Trimming removed 2 bases at V and 5 bases at J, with 13 bases between. Germline loops: CDR1 MGHRA, CDR2 YSYEKL.

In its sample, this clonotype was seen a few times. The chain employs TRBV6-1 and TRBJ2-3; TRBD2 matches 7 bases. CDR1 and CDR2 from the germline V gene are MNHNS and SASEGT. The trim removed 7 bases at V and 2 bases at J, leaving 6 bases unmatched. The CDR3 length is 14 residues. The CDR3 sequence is CASKRDYYTDTQYF. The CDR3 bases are TGTGCCAGCAAGCGGGACTACTACACAGATACGCAGTATTTT.

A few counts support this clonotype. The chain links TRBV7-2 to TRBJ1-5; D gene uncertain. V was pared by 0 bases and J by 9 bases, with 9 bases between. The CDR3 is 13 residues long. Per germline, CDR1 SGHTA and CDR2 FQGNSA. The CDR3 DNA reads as TGTGCCAGCAGCTTAGCCATGGCAGGGCCCCAGCATTTT. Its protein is CASSLAMAGPQHF.

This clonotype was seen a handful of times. The CDR3 here is CASSPEGQYGYTF. Here the CDR3 DNA reads TGTGCCAGCAGCCCCGAGGGACAGTACGGCTACACCTTC. This chain connects TRBV7-9 to TRBJ1-2, with 7 positions matching TRBD1. This CDR3 is built from 13 residues. Germline loops: CDR1 SEHNR, CDR2 FQNEAQ (reference sequence). Losses at the gene ends were 5 bases for V and 8 bases for J; bases not matched to a gene: 8.

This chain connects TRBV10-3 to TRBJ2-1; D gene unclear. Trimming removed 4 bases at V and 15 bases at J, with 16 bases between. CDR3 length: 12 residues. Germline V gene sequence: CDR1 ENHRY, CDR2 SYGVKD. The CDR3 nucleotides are TGTGCCATCAGTGCAACTCAAAATAGTCCGTTCTTC. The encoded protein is CAISATQNSPFF.

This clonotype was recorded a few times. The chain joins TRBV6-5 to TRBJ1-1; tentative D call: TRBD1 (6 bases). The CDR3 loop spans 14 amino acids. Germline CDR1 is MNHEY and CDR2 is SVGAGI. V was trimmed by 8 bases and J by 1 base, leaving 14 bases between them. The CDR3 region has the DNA TGTGCCAGCTTCGCGGGGGGCCCGAACACTGAAGCTTTCTTT. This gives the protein CASFAGGPNTEAFF.

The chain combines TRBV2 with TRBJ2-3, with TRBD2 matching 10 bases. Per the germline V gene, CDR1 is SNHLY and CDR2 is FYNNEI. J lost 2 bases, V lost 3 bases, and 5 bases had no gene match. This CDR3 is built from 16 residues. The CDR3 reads CASSDRSGGFTDTQYF. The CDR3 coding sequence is TGTGCCAGCAGTGATCGTAGCGGGGGGTTCACAGATACGCAGTATTTT. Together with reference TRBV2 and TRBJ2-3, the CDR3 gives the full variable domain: EPEVTQTPSHQVTQMGQEVILRCVPISNHLYFYWYRQILGQKVEFLVSFYNNEISEKSEIFDDQFSVERPDGSNFTLKIRSTKLEDSAMYFCASSDRSGGFTDTQYFGPGTRLTVL.

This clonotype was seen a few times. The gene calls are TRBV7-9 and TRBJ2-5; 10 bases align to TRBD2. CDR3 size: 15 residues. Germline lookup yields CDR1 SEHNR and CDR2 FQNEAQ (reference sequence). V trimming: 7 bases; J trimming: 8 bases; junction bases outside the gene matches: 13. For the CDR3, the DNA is TGTGCCAGCAACCTAGCGGGGGCCATAGGGGATACCCAGTACTTC. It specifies CASNLAGAIGDTQYF.

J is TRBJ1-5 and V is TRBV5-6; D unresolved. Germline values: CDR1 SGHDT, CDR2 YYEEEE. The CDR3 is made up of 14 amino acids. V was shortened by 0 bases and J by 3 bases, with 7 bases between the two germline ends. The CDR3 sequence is CASSLGRPNQPQHF. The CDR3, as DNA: TGTGCCAGCAGCTTGGGACGGCCCAATCAGCCCCAGCATTTT.